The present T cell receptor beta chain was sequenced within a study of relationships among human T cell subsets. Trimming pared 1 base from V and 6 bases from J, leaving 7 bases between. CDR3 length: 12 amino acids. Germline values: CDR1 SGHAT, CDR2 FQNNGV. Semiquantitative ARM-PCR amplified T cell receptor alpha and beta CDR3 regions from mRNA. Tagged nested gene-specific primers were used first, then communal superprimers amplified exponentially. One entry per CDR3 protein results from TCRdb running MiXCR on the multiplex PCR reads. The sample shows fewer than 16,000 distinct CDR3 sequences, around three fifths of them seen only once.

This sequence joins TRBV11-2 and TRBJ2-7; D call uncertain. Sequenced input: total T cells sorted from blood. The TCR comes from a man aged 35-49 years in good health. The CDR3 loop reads CASSLVISEQYF. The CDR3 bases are TGTGCCAGCAGCTTAGTGATTTCCGAGCAGTACTTC. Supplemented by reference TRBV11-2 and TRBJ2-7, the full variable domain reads EAGVAQSPRYKIIEKRQSVAFWCNPISGHATLYWYQQILGQGPKLLIQFQNNGVVDDSQLPKDRFSAERLKGVDSTLKIQPAKLEDSAVYLCASSLVISEQYFGPGTRLTVT.